One TCR beta chain is described in this entry. Its specific antigen is unknown. There are no base qualities to consult, and no much larger clone falls within one base. On a MiSeq, deep resolution sequencing aimed for a depth between 1 in 1 million and 1 in 200,000 T cells, with each clonotype covered approximately 9.2x on average. TCR beta libraries were generated with the immunoSEQ hsTCRB Kit. The original methods were these. The data were analyzed with ImmunoSEQ Analyzer and ImmunoSEQ Data Assistant, and V, D and J gene assignments followed IMGT definitions. Clonality was computed as one minus normalized Shannon entropy of productive rearrangement frequencies, ranging from 0 to 1. Public clonotype analysis was restricted to overrepresented clonotypes comprising at least 0.05% of each patient's repertoire. Repertoires from some twelve age-matched healthy donors in immuneACCESS were used as clonality controls. What TCRdb holds here is the immuneACCESS table cut down to in-frame rearrangements. Part of the clones is not present; checked against another copy, under half of the missing clones reflect an unresolved V gene, and the others are unexplained. Clonal size and the V and J genes are those of that table, whereas D and trimming came from the DNA. Recorded for this sample are approximately 46,000 clones; over 60% of them occurred a single time. The top ten constitute about 13% of the sample.

The label giving this sample's time point can be read as: about 11 months on ibrutinib. For TCR beta library preparation, around 2 micrograms of genomic DNA were isolated from cryopreserved PBMCs. Longitudinal blood samples from CLL patients on ibrutinib monotherapy were analyzed using high-throughput TCR beta sequencing. The patients took part in an open-label, single-center phase 2 trial of ibrutinib monotherapy. These data originate in a study of cytotoxic CD8 clonotypes in ibrutinib-treated CLL (dated by TCRdb to 2020 to 2023). General notes on the study: The cohort was composed of some ten relapsed/refractory and about 16 treatment-naive patients; IGHV unmutated status was identified in roughly 17 patients. Responses were partial in roughly 24 patients and complete in 2; after median around 72 months follow-up, about 14 stayed in remission and some twelve progressed. Response samples were obtained after a median of around 11 months of treatment, with a range of roughly 6 to 36 months. An average of around 250,000 productive templates and 94,082 productive rearrangements was obtained per sample. Longitudinal samples were obtainable from about 30% of the roughly 86 participants in the trial. Cryopreserved peripheral blood mononuclear cells were collected before treatment, at response, and at either disease progression or sustained remission. Every remission and progressive disease sample was obtained while ibrutinib was still being received by the patients. The research as a whole found: Baseline clonality was found to be higher than that of age-matched healthy donors and was strongly correlated with circulating CD8+ T-cell counts. Lymph node repertoires were not examined, and the timing of sampling was not matched between patients in sustained remission and those whose disease progressed. Public clonotypes were found to be uncommon and were observed to contract or remain stable during treatment; the increase in clonality was shown to reflect expansion of private clonotypes at ibrutinib response. At ibrutinib response clonality went up, during sustained remission it held steady, and at progression it dropped back toward baseline.

Taken from the germline V gene, the CDR1 and CDR2 loops are MNHNS and SASEGT. Trimming leaves V shorter by 6 bases and J shorter by 3 bases, with the junction holding 8 bases beyond the gene matches. From cysteine to phenylalanine, the CDR3 is 15 amino acids long. The kept DNA is CDR3 alone, 45 bases in frame from the first base. The receptor was isolated from a human donor with chronic lymphocytic leukemia. The specimen was PBMCs, collected after 12 months of ibrutinib treatment. In this chain, TRBV6-1 is recombined with TRBJ1-2; TRBD1 lines up with 9 middle nucleotides. The nucleotides are TGTGCCAGCAGAGATGGGACAGGGTGGTACTATGGCTACACCTTC. Translated, it reads CASRDGTGWYYGYTF.